A selection of T cell receptor beta chains follows, all from one sample in a study of blood T cell repertoires in COVID-19. The method was immunoSEQ multiplex PCR; TCRdb's version includes in-frame clones alone and lacks a portion of them. The sample lists about 56,000 clones; approximately 85% were seen once. Source material: peripheral blood. The origin of the receptors is a man aged 50-60 years with active COVID-19. The CDR3 runs from the conserved cysteine through the conserved F or W. The D gene is left open where the match is weak. Only some rows state a clone size, as once, few, many or a class for expanded clones.

j_gene	v_gene	d_gene	abundance	CDR3nt	CDR3aa
TRBJ1-1	TRBV7-9	TRBD1	few	TGTGCCAGCAGCTTTTCAACAGGGGCGAACACTGAAGCTTTCTTT	CASSFSTGANTEAFF
TRBJ2-2	TRBV3-1/TRBV3-2	TRBD1	.	TGTGCCAGCTGGGGAACAGGGGCAGGGGTTACCGGGGAGCTGTTTTTT	CASWGTGAGVTGELFF
TRBJ2-1	TRBV15	.	.	TGTGCCACCAGCAGAGTAGCGGCGTTCAATGAGCAGTTCTTC	CATSRVAAFNEQFF
TRBJ2-3	TRBV11-3	TRBD1	.	TGTGCCAGCAGCCCCCGACAGGGGAATACGCAGTATTTT	CASSPRQGNTQYF
TRBJ2-2	TRBV5-1	TRBD2	.	TGCGCCAGCAGCTTGGCCCCTAGCGGGGGGGCTGACACCGGGGAGCTGTTTTTT	CASSLAPSGGADTGELFF
TRBJ2-7	TRBV20-1	.	.	TGCAGTGCTAGTCAGGGCACCTACGAGCAGTACTTC	CSASQGTYEQYF
TRBJ2-7	TRBV15	.	.	TGTGCCACCAGCAGAGAAGGGGGTTCCTACGAGCAGTACTTC	CATSREGGSYEQYF
TRBJ2-2	TRBV6-6	TRBD1	.	TGTGCCAGCAGTTACTCGGACAGGGTGAACACCGGGGAGCTGTTTTTT	CASSYSDRVNTGELFF
TRBJ2-3	TRBV6-1	TRBD2	.	TGTGCCAGCAGTGGACCTAGCGGGGGCCTCACAGATACGCAGTATTTT	CASSGPSGGLTDTQYF
TRBJ1-1	TRBV10-3	TRBD1	.	TGTGCCACCGTAGACAGGGGGCAGATTGAAGCTTTCTTT	CATVDRGQIEAFF
TRBJ2-2	TRBV6-4	.	.	TGTGCCAGCAGAAAGGACAGCCTAACCGGGGAGCTGTTTTTT	CASRKDSLTGELFF
TRBJ2-3	TRBV25-1	TRBD2	.	TGTGCCAGCAGTGACCAACTAGCGGGGGAGCCCCATTTT	CASSDQLAGEPHF
TRBJ2-7	TRBV3-1/TRBV3-2	.	.	TGTGCCAGCAGCCAAGCCGGCGGGGCGCGGGAGCAGTACTTC	CASSQAGGAREQYF
TRBJ2-4	TRBV7-2	TRBD2	.	TGTGCCAGCAGCCACGGGGGGGAGGCGGCCAAAAACATTCAGTACTTC	CASSHGGEAAKNIQYF
TRBJ1-5	TRBV6-1	TRBD1	.	TGTGCCAGCAGTGGCGACAGGGGGCGAGGGGGTCAGCCCCAGCATTTT	CASSGDRGRGGQPQHF
TRBJ2-7	TRBV28	TRBD2	once	TGTGCCAGCAGTTTGCCTCTAGCGGGGGGGCCGGGCGAGCAGTACTTC	CASSLPLAGGPGEQYF
TRBJ1-1	TRBV4-2	.	.	TGTGCCAGCAGCTCTCCTCAGACAGTGAACACTGAAGCTTTCTTT	CASSSPQTVNTEAFF
TRBJ2-7	TRBV7-9	TRBD2	once	TGTGCCAGCAGCTCTCGACTAGCGGGGGGTGAGCAGTACTTC	CASSSRLAGGEQYF
TRBJ1-5	TRBV7-2	.	.	TGTGCCAGCAGCCGCAGTGAGGATCAGCCCCAGCATTTT	CASSRSEDQPQHF
TRBJ2-2	TRBV15	TRBD1	.	TGTGCCACCAGCGGACTACAGGGGGCCGGGGAGCTGTTTTTT	CATSGLQGAGELFF
TRBJ2-5	TRBV15	TRBD2	.	TGTGCCACCAGCAGAGACTGGCCAGCGGGGGGGCAAGAGACCCAGTACTTC	CATSRDWPAGGQETQYF
TRBJ2-1	TRBV5-1	TRBD2	.	TGCGCCAGCAGCCCCACTAGCGGGGGGAGTGAGCAGTTCTTC	CASSPTSGGSEQFF
TRBJ1-1	TRBV30	TRBD1	.	TGTGCTATAGACAGGGTCGGATCTGAAGCTTTCTTT	CAIDRVGSEAFF
TRBJ2-7	TRBV11-2	.	.	TGTGCCAGCAGCTTACCTCCGGAGACCTACGAGCAGTACTTC	CASSLPPETYEQYF
TRBJ2-7	TRBV30	TRBD1	.	TGTGCCTCGGACAGGGTTGTGGGGTACGAGCAGTACTTC	CASDRVVGYEQYF
TRBJ2-5	TRBV5-8	.	.	TGTGCCAGCAGCTTGGGCGGGGGCCTACAAGAGACCCAGTACTTC	CASSLGGGLQETQYF
TRBJ1-5	TRBV29-1	TRBD1	.	TGCAGCGTGGGGACAGGGGGTTACAATCAGCCCCAGCATTTT	CSVGTGGYNQPQHF
TRBJ2-3	TRBV19	TRBD2	.	TGTGCCAGTAGTGGGACTAGCGGGGTAAGCACAGATACGCAGTATTTT	CASSGTSGVSTDTQYF
TRBJ2-3	TRBV10-3	TRBD2	.	TGTGCCACCGAAGCGGGGAGCACAGATACGCAGTATTTT	CATEAGSTDTQYF
TRBJ2-1	TRBV21-1	.	.	TGTGCCAGCAGCAAAGCGAGAAGGGGGCAGGTTAGGGATGAGCAGTTCTTC	CASSKARRGQVRDEQFF
TRBJ2-7	TRBV6-5	.	.	TGTGCCAGCAGCTACGAGACAGGCGGCGAGCAGTACTTC	CASSYETGGEQYF
TRBJ1-2	TRBV3-1/TRBV3-2	.	.	TGTGCCAGCAGCCAAGATAGGGGCCAGGCCAATGGCTACACCTTC	CASSQDRGQANGYTF
TRBJ2-3	TRBV7-9	.	.	TGTGCCAGCAGCTTAAGGGGGGGGCCAGATACGCAGTATTTT	CASSLRGGPDTQYF
TRBJ2-1	TRBV2	TRBD2	.	TGTGCCAGCAGTGGTCCTAGCGGGGGGATCCCCGAAATTAATTACAATGAGCAGTTCTTC	CASSGPSGGIPEINYNEQFF
TRBJ1-6	TRBV6-5	TRBD1	.	TGTGCCACCACCGGGACAGGGCTTTCACCCCTCCACTTT	CATTGTGLSPLHF
TRBJ1-3	TRBV5-5	.	.	TGTGCCAGCAGCTTGGATGGGAGGACCTTCTCTGGAAACACCATATATTTT	CASSLDGRTFSGNTIYF
TRBJ2-5	TRBV6-2/TRBV6-3	.	.	TGTGCCAGCAGTATAGGGGGGGCAGGTCAGGAGACCCAGTACTTC	CASSIGGAGQETQYF
TRBJ2-3	TRBV12-3/TRBV12-4	.	.	TGTGCCAGCAGGCGAGGAGAGGATACGCAGTATTTT	CASRRGEDTQYF
TRBJ1-2	TRBV30	.	.	TGTGCCTGGAGTGTTGAAAGGAGCTATGGCTACACCTTC	CAWSVERSYGYTF
TRBJ1-1	TRBV7-9	.	few	TGTGCCAGCACACCAGAGAAACAGGGTCCCGACACTGAAGCTTTCTTT	CASTPEKQGPDTEAFF
TRBJ2-6	TRBV2	.	once	TGTGCCAGCAGTAGAGACCAAGGACTGATCTCTGGGGCCAACGTCCTGACTTTC	CASSRDQGLISGANVLTF
TRBJ1-1	TRBV7-9	.	.	TGTGCCAGCAGCCTCCCCACTGAAGCTTTCTTT	CASSLPTEAFF